This T cell receptor (beta chain) came from a study of T-cell reconstitution after alpha-beta-depleted transplantation in children. Study outcomes and limitations: T cells produced anew were the main source of T-cell counts and diversity one year after transplant. Where alpha-beta T cells came from about two months after transplant was reportedly several hundred expanded graft clones.

Library preparation (for TCRbeta) was performed with unique molecular identifiers. MiXCR, applied by TCRdb to the PCR reads, yields one record per CDR3 protein. The table has hundreds of thousands of distinct CDR3 sequences, less than 9% seen once. The CDR3 runs 18 residues. J lost 1 base, V lost 6 bases, and 11 bases had no gene match. Germline V lookup: CDR1 MNHEY, CDR2 SVGAGI. The table lists this clonotype with many counts. Its antigen is unidentified. The chain combines TRBV6-5 with TRBJ2-3; 12 nucleotides match TRBD2. The starting material was PBMCs, mostly from graft donor cells, obtained 180 days after TCRalphabeta/CD19-depleted stem cell transplant. The source of this sequence is a male patient under 18 who had a stem cell transplant for acute lymphoblastic leukemia, so the T cells may come from the graft donor. This CDR3 reads CASSHGLAGGRGTDTQYF. CDR3 DNA: TGTGCCAGCAGCCACGGGCTAGCGGGGGGGCGGGGCACAGATACGCAGTATTTT.